This TCR beta chain was sequenced for a study of CD4+ T cells in melanoma (dated by TCRdb to the early 2020s). Notes on the research overall: The study examined neoantigen-specific CD4+ T cells in human melanoma.

Library generation was performed with the immunoSEQ multiplex PCR assay. Here the immuneACCESS table is served through TCRdb, limited to in-frame sequences with V and J called. Missing clones are a known gap in these copies; in checked studies unresolved V genes cover under half, and the rest lacks a known reason. For this sample there are roughly 140,000 clones; 80% to 95% appear just once. Of the sample, more than 1.5% falls within the top ten clones. Patients with melanoma were used as donors. Summary of the overall study and its limitations: Neoantigen-specific CD4+ T cells in melanoma were reported to have a range of differentiation states. Neoantigen-specific CD4+ T cells were reported to be correlated with the function of CD8+ T cells, macrophages and B cells.

The sample holds a few counts of this clone. The target of this receptor is not known. Per-base qualities were not stored, and no clone one base away is much larger. V is trimmed back by 6 bases and J by 0 bases, and the junction contains 3 bases that no gene match accounts for. Per the germline V gene, SGHTA is the CDR1 and FQGNSA is the CDR2. The CDR3 runs 15 residues from the cysteine to the phenylalanine. The entry retains the CDR3 DNA only, 45 bases that are in frame from base 1. Recombination linked TRBV7-2 to TRBJ2-2, with TRBD2 identical over 8 junction bases. The sequence came from a human donor with melanoma. The CDR3 region has the sequence CASRPGLANTGELFF. Here is the DNA: TGTGCCAGCAGACCGGGACTAGCGAACACCGGGGAGCTGTTTTTT.